These 17 T cell receptor beta chains came from one sample sequenced in a study of identical twins. TCRdb reanalysed the 5' RACE reads using MiXCR and keeps one entry per CDR3 protein. The sample contains about 900,000 distinct CDR3 sequences, over 9% of which appear only once. This same sample was also part of a study on yellow fever vaccine responses in identical twins.

The specimen sequenced was PBMCs. These receptor sequences come from a woman aged 18-35 years in good health.

In its sample, this clonotype was seen many times. The chain combines TRBV20-1 with TRBJ2-2; D unresolved. Germline CDR1 DFQATT, CDR2 SNEGSKA (reference sequence). The CDR3 totals 14 residues. V was shortened by 1 base and J by 0 bases, with 6 bases between the two germline ends. CDR3 amino acids: CSARGTSNTGELFF. The CDR3 DNA sequence: TGCAGTGCTAGAGGTACTTCGAACACCGGGGAGCTGTTTTTT.

This clonotype was observed a few times. The chain joins TRBV6-5 to TRBJ2-1; D gene uncertain. Trimming took 2 bases from V and 0 from J, leaving 8 bases between them. Germline V gene lookup returns CDR1 MNHEY and CDR2 SVGAGI. The CDR3 runs to 15 residues. For the CDR3, the DNA is TGTGCCAGCAGTTACAGTATAAGCTCCTACAATGAGCAGTTCTTC. As protein: CASSYSISSYNEQFF.

The chain is built from TRBV11-1 and TRBJ2-4; 10 bases line up with TRBD1. There are 18 residues in the CDR3. Losses at the gene ends were 0 bases for V and 5 bases for J; bases not matched to a gene: 10. CDR1 and CDR2 (germline): SGHAT, FQDESV (reference sequence). This CDR3 reads CASSLALNSTGGENIQYF. The CDR3 DNA follows: TGTGCCAGCAGCTTAGCCTTAAACTCGACAGGGGGCGAAAACATTCAGTACTTC.

This clonotype showed up many times. V usage is TRBV10-3 and J usage is TRBJ1-4; D ambiguous. Germline CDR1 is ENHRY and CDR2 is SYGVKD. The V end lost 0 bases, the J end lost 8 bases, and 10 bases lay between the germline ends. The CDR3 length is 14 residues. CDR3 loop: CAISESYGTEKLFF. CDR3 coding DNA: TGTGCCATCAGTGAGTCGTACGGTACAGAAAAACTGTTTTTT.

The chain is built from TRBV4-1 and TRBJ2-7, with a tentative D call TRBD1 (6 bases). In germline, CDR1 is MGHRA, CDR2 YSYEKL. The V end was cut by 0 bases, the J end by 0 bases, with 9 bases between. The CDR3 length is 15 residues. The CDR3 nucleotides read TGCGCCAGCAGCCAAGAGCAGGGACACTCCTACGAGCAGTACTTC. It codes for CASSQEQGHSYEQYF.

V is TRBV10-3 and J is TRBJ1-1; D is undetermined. The V gene's germline CDR1 is ENHRY and CDR2 SYGVKD. Trimming removed 2 bases from V and 0 bases from J, with 10 bases in between. The CDR3 contains 15 residues. The CDR3 nucleotides are TGTGCCATCAGTGAGAGTGGACCCATGAACACTGAAGCTTTCTTT. As protein: CAISESGPMNTEAFF.

This clonotype showed up just a few times. The V and J genes are TRBV6-1 and TRBJ2-7; D is uncertain. The CDR3 is 15 amino acids. Germline assignment: CDR1 MNHNS and CDR2 SASEGT. The germline V and J ends were trimmed by 5 bases and 0 bases, with 14 bases remaining between them. This CDR3 is CASSSTSLSSYEQYF. The CDR3 nucleotides read TGTGCCAGCAGTAGCACGTCCCTAAGCTCCTACGAGCAGTACTTC.

This clonotype showed up many times. The chain has TRBV12-3 or TRBV12-4 and TRBJ1-1; TRBD1 matches 7 bases. With V trimmed by 5 bases and J by 0 bases, 3 bases remained unmatched. The CDR3 spans 14 residues. CDR3 residues: CASSKQGMNTEAFF. In nucleotides, the CDR3 is TGTGCCAGCAGTAAACAGGGGATGAACACTGAAGCTTTCTTT.

This clonotype turned up a few times. The rearrangement links TRBV7-9 to TRBJ2-1, with 7 bases that match TRBD1. CDR1 is SEHNR, CDR2 FQNEAQ, per germline (reference sequence). V lost 4 bases and J lost 2; bases outside the gene matches: 5. The CDR3 is made up of 15 amino acids. The CDR3 bases are TGTGCCAGCAGCTCGACAGGGATAACCTACAATGAGCAGTTCTTC. As protein: CASSSTGITYNEQFF.

This clonotype was seen a handful of times. The chain employs TRBV4-1 and TRBJ2-5, with 12 bases lining up with TRBD1. Germline CDR1 reads MGHRA; CDR2 reads YSYEKL. V dropped 4 bases and J dropped 5; count of bases not matched to a gene: 8. There are 16 residues in the CDR3. CDR3 residues: CASSPTGTGGLETQYF. In nucleotides, the CDR3 is TGCGCCAGCAGCCCAACCGGGACAGGGGGCCTCGAGACCCAGTACTTC.

This clonotype was observed a few times. The J gene is TRBJ1-2, the V gene TRBV3-1; weak D call: TRBD1 (5 bases). CDR3 length equals 13 residues. Trimming removed 3 bases at V and 6 bases at J, with 11 bases between. Looked up from germline, CDR1 is LGHDT and CDR2 is YNNKEL (reference sequence). The chain's CDR3 is CASSHGAPDGYTF. The CDR3 nucleotides read TGTGCCAGCAGCCACGGGGCCCCCGATGGCTACACCTTC.

The chain uses TRBV29-1 and TRBJ2-1, with D perhaps assigned TRBD1 or TRBD2 (6 bases each). The V gene's germline CDR1 is SQVTM and CDR2 ANQGSEA. There are 14 residues in the CDR3. V lost 7 bases and J lost 5, with 18 bases in between. DNA for the CDR3: TGCAGCGCCCGAGGGGGACTGTACAACAATGAGCAGTTCTTC. This sequence encodes CSARGGLYNNEQFF.

V is TRBV5-1 and J is TRBJ2-7; 8 bases are a match to TRBD1. Germline V gene sequence: CDR1 SGHRS, CDR2 YFSETQ. The V and J ends lost 4 bases and 4 bases, in that order; junction bases with no gene match: 7. The CDR3 is made up of 14 amino acids. CDR3: CASSAGQGGYEQYV. The CDR3 DNA is TGCGCCAGCAGCGCTGGACAGGGTGGATACGAGCAGTACGTC.

The chain carries TRBV7-8 and TRBJ1-1; a possible D gene is TRBD1 (5 bases). Trimming pared 4 bases from V and 4 bases from J, leaving 19 bases between. The CDR3 spans 16 residues. Germline CDR1 SGHVS, CDR2 FQNEAQ. CDR3 nucleotide sequence: TGTGCCAGCAGCTCCACCGGCAGCAGGGCGGGCACTGAAGCTTTCTTT. Encoded protein: CASSSTGSRAGTEAFF.

The chain combines TRBV5-1 with TRBJ2-6; 7 nucleotides line up with TRBD1. V lost 6 bases to trimming and J lost 1 base; unmatched junction nucleotides: 7. The germline gives CDR1 SGHRS, CDR2 YFSETQ. CDR3 length: 16 amino acids. The CDR3 nucleotides are TGCGCCAGCACGACAGGGCCCACGTCTGGGGCCAACGTCCTGACTTTC. Residues: CASTTGPTSGANVLTF.

This clonotype showed up many times. The chain employs TRBV6-2 or TRBV6-3 and TRBJ1-6, with 10 bases identical to TRBD1. Per germline, CDR1 MNHEY and CDR2 SVGEGT. The CDR3 has 15 amino acids. V dropped 7 bases and J dropped 5; count of bases not matched to a gene: 5. CDR3: CASKGQGGNNSPLHF. DNA of the CDR3: TGTGCCAGCAAAGGACAGGGGGGAAATAATTCACCCCTCCACTTT.

This clonotype occurred a few times. The chain recombines TRBV6-1 with TRBJ2-7; 9 bases fit TRBD1. V trimming: 5 bases; J trimming: 3 bases; junction bases outside the gene matches: 20. This CDR3 comprises 19 residues. Germline loops: CDR1 MNHNS, CDR2 SASEGT. The CDR3 is CASSLIVHPGQGNIYEQYF. CDR3 nucleotide sequence: TGTGCCAGCAGTCTCATAGTGCACCCGGGACAGGGTAATATCTACGAGCAGTACTTC.